The source of this TCR delta chain is a study of DNA immune sequencing with unique molecular identifiers (TCRdb year 2020). The study in broad terms: Immunomagnetic cell separation was used to enrich gammadelta T cells from buffy coats, and the genomic DNA of the enriched gammadelta T cells was then sequenced. All donors were healthy people, and about 11 of the donors were profiled using sorted gammadelta T cells from peripheral blood. An ultrasensitive DNA-based TRD repertoire sequencing method using PCR-introduced unique molecular identifiers was developed and validated in the study. Fluorescence-activated cell sorting was used to enrich gammadelta T cells from the PBMC of some eleven healthy individuals. To compare enriched with non-enriched material, roughly 100 ng of enriched gammadelta T-cell DNA and 0.85 to 1 ug of non-enriched PBMC DNA were sequenced. The method was validated on synthetic reference molecules and on blood samples from healthy individuals.

The library was built by means of multiplex PCR. Genomic DNA was amplified with a 32-plex assay using primers for all 8 TRDV and 4 TRDJ genes covering the CDR3. During three to four cycles of barcoding PCR, a 12-nucleotide UMI was attached, and a second PCR using Illumina adapter primers followed. Libraries were purified with AMPure XP beads and quality-checked on a Fragment Analyzer with the HS NGS Fragment kit. Sequencing was run on an Illumina MiniSeq mid-output kit with around 22% PhiX and 150 cycles of paired-end reads. The source study handled its data this way. MIGEC version 1.2.9 was used to process reads, grouping reads by UMI and building error-corrected consensus sequences. For post-processing, modified scripts from VDJtools version 1.2.1 were used together with the tcR R package. For TCRdb, the public reads were processed anew by CATT, and duplicate DNA sequences were folded into one row. TCRdb, not the original authors, processed these V and J calls. This sample is represented by roughly 890 delta-chain clones; roughly a third of them were singletons. The ten largest account for about 75% of the sample.

What the work shows at the level of the full study, not this receptor alone: The primer-based approach cannot detect novel TRD sequences that are not targeted by the primers. Healthy donors differed in TRD repertoire diversity, and several donors were highly oligoclonal, meaning the top 5 clonotypes made up more than half of productive molecules. Among clonotypes in healthy donors, TRDV2 paired with TRDJ1 was identified as the most common TRD rearrangement.

The CDR3 covers 23 residues, taking in both the cysteine and the phenylalanine. Only the CDR3 DNA stays, 69 bases, in frame from base 1. The germline V gene encodes CDR1 TSWWSYY and CDR2 QGS. As regards this clone: Its specific antigen is unknown. A read error is the likely source, as a far larger clone sits one nucleotide away.

This sequence was found in a human donor in good health. The sample was gamma-delta T cells from PBMCs. The rearranged chain carries TRDV1 and TRDJ2; 8 bases in the middle match TRDD2. The better agreement between TRDJ1 and the DNA end casts doubt on the J call. The CDR3 here reads CALGKGGFLLVLGDPPYTDKLIF. The sequence in DNA is TGTGCTCTTGGGAAAGGGGGCTTCCTACTTGTACTGGGAGACCCCCCGTACACCGATAAACTCATCTTT.